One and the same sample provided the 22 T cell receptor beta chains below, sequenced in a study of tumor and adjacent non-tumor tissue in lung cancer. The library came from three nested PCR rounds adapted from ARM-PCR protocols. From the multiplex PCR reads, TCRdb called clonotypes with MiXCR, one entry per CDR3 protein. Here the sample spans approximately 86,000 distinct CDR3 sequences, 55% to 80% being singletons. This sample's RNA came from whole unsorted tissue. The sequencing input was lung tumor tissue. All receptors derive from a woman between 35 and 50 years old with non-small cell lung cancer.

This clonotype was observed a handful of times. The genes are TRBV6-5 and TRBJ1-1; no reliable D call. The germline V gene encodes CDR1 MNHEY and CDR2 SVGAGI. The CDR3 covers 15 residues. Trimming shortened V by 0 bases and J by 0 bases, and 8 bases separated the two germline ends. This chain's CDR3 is CASSYSPGMNTEAFF. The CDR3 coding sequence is TGTGCCAGCAGTTACTCTCCCGGTATGAACACTGAAGCTTTCTTT.

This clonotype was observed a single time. The CDR3 DNA sequence: TGCGCCAGCAGCCAAATTCGCGGGATAGACTATCAAGAGACCCAGTACTTC. Its translation: CASSQIRGIDYQETQYF. The chain recombines TRBV4-1 with TRBJ2-5; D may be TRBD2 (6 bases). V was pared by 2 bases and J by 2 bases, with 18 bases between. Germline CDR1 MGHRA, CDR2 YSYEKL. This CDR3 is built from 17 residues.

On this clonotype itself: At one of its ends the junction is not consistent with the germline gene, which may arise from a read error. The CDR3 is CVSSPSIMNTEAFF. The CDR3 coding sequence is TGTGTCAGCAGTCCATCGATCATGAATACTGAAGCTTTCTTT. This rearrangement joins TRBV6-2 or TRBV6-3 to TRBJ1-1, with no clear D. Per the germline V gene, CDR1 is MNHEY and CDR2 is SVGEGT. CDR3 length: 14 residues.

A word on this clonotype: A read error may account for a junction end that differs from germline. CDR3 nucleotides: TGTGCCAGCAGCATAGATCACAGTGGGGGGTTTGAGCAGTTCTTC. Protein product: CASSIDHSGGFEQFF. The rearrangement links TRBV11-2 to TRBJ2-1, with D possibly being TRBD2 (6 bases). This CDR3 region has 15 residues. Per germline, CDR1 SGHAT and CDR2 FQNNGV.

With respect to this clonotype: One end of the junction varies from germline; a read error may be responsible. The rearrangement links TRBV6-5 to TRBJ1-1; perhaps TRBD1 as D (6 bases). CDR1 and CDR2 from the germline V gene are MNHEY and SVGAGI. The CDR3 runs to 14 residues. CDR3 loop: CANRSLGRDTETFF. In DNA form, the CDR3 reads TGCGCCAACCGCAGCCTGGGACGGGACACTGAAACTTTCTTT.

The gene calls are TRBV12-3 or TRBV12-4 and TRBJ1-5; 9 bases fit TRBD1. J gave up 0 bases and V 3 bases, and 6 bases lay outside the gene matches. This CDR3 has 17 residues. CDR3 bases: TGTGCCAGCAGTTTGGGACAGGGTCACAATAGCAATCAGCCCCAGCATTTT. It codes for CASSLGQGHNSNQPQHF.

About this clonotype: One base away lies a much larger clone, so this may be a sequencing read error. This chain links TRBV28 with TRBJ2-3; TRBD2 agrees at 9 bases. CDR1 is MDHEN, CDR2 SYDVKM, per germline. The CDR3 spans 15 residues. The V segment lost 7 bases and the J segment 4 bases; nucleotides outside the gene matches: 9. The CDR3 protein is CASNSRAGGADTQYF. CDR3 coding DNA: TGTGCCAGCAATTCCCGCGCGGGAGGGGCAGATACGCAGTATTTT.

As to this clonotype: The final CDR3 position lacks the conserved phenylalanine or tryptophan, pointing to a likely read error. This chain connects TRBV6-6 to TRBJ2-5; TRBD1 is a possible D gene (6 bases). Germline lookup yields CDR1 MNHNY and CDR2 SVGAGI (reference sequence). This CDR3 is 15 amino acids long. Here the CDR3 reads CASRRRDRSQESQYL. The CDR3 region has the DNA TGTGCCAGCAGACGACGTGACAGGTCCCAAGAGAGCCAGTACTTG.

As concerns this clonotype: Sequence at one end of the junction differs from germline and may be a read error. CDR3 loop: CASSSGTGITRSYNSPLHF. As DNA, the CDR3 is TGCGCCAGTAGCTCCGGGACAGGTATAACTCGCTCCTATAATTCACCCCTCCACTTT. This sequence joins TRBV5-1 and TRBJ1-6; 8 nucleotides align to TRBD1. The CDR3 is 19 amino acids. CDR1 SGHRS and CDR2 YFSETQ come from the germline V gene. Combining the CDR3 with reference TRBV5-1 and TRBJ1-6 gives the whole variable domain KAGVTQTPRYLIKTRGQQVTLSCSPISGHRSVSWYQQTPGQGLQFLFEYFSETQRNKGNFPGRFSGRQFSNSRSEMNVSTLELGDSALYLCASSSGTGITRSYNSPLHFGNGTRLTVT.

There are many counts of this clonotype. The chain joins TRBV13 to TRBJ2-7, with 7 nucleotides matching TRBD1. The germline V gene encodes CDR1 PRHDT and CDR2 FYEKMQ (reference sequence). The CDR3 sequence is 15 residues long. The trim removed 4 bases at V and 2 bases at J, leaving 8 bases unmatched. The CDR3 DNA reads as TGTGCCAGCAGCTCGGACAGGAAGGAGGCCTACGAGCAGTACTTC. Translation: CASSSDRKEAYEQYF.

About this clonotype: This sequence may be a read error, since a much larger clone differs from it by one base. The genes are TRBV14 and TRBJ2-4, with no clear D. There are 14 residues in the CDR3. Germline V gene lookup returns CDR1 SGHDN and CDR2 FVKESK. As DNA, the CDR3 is TGTGTCAGCGCAGACTCTCTAGCCAAAAACATTCAGTACTTC. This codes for CVSADSLAKNIQYF.

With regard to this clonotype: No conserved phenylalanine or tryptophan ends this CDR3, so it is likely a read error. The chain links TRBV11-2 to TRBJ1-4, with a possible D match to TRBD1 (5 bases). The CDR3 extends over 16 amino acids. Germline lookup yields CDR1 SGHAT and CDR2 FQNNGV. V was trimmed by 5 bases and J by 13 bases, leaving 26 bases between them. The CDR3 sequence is CASSLQGQVQGQILFS. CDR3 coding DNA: TGTGCCAGCAGCCTTCAGGGCCAGGTGCAGGGCCAAATACTGTTTTCT.

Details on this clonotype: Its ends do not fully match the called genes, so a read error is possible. Here the CDR3 reads CTSSRTPGLAGGNVYNEQFF. CDR3 bases: TGCACCAGCAGCCGTACACCGGGACTAGCGGGGGGGAATGTGTACAATGAGCAGTTCTTC. This chain links TRBV4-1 with TRBJ2-1; 16 bases line up with TRBD2. The germline V gene has CDR1 MGHRA and CDR2 YSYEKL. This CDR3 is built from 20 residues.

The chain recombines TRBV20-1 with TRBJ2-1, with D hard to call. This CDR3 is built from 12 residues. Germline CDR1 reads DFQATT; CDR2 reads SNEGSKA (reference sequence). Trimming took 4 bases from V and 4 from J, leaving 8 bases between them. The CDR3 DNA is TGCAGTGCTATATCCGGTTACAATGAGCAGTTCTTC. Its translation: CSAISGYNEQFF.

The CDR3 coding sequence is TGTGCCAGAAGTCATCGAACAGGGGGAAGGATAGATACGCAGTATTTT. Encoded protein: CARSHRTGGRIDTQYF. The chain recombines TRBV11-3 with TRBJ2-3, with 8 nucleotides matching TRBD1. The germline CDR1 and CDR2 sequences are SGHNT and YENEEA. The J segment lost 5 bases and the V segment lost 9 bases, leaving 16 bases of the junction unmatched. The CDR3 is 16 residues long.

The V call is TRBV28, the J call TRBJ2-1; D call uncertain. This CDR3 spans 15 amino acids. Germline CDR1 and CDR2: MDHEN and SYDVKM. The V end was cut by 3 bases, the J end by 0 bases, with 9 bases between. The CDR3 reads CASSFGRSSYNEQFF. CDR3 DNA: TGTGCCAGCAGTTTCGGCAGGTCCTCCTACAATGAGCAGTTCTTC.

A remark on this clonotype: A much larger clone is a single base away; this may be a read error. The CDR3 DNA is TGCGCCAGGAGCTTGGTGCCGGAGCGCACAGATACGCAGTATTTT. Its protein is CARSLVPERTDTQYF. The chain employs TRBV5-1 and TRBJ2-3, with D uncertain. Germline V gene data show CDR1 as SGHRS and CDR2 as YFSETQ. This CDR3 is 15 amino acids long.

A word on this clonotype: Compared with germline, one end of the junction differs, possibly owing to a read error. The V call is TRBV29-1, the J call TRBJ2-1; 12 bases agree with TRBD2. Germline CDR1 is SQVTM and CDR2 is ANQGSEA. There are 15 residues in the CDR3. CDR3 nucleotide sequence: TGCAGCGTCGCGGGGCTAGCGGGGGGGGGAAATGAACAGTGCTTC. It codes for CSVAGLAGGGNEQCF.

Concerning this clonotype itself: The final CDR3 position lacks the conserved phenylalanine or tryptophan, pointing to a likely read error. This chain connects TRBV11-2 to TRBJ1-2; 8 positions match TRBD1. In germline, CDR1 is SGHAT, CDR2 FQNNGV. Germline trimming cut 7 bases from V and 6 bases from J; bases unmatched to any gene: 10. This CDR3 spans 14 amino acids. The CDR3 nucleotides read TGTGCCAGCAACTTGGGGACAGGAAACCATGGCTACACCTCC. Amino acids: CASNLGTGNHGYTS.

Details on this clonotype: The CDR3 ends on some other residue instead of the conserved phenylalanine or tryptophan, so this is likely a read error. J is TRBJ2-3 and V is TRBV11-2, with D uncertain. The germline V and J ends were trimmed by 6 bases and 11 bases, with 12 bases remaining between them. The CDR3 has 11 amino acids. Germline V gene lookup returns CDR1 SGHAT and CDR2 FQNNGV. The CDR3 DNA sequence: TGTGCCAGCAGTTTATCTGACTTGCAGTATCTT. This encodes CASSLSDLQYL.

The CDR3 DNA reads as TGCAGCGTTGGAACACAAAATCAGCCACATCATTTT. Translating it yields CSVGTQNQPHHF. This sequence joins TRBV29-1 and TRBJ1-5; D call uncertain. The CDR3 consists of 12 residues. In germline, CDR1 is SQVTM, CDR2 ANQGSEA. V lost 4 bases to trimming and J lost 16 bases, with 20 bases between them. Full variable domain (rest looked up from reference TRBV29-1 and TRBJ1-5): SAVISQKPSRDICQRGTSLTIQCQVDSQVTMMFWYRQQPGQSLTLIATANQGSEATYESGFVIDKFPISRPNLTFSTLTVSNMSPEDSSIYLCSVGTQNQPHHFGDGTRLSIL.

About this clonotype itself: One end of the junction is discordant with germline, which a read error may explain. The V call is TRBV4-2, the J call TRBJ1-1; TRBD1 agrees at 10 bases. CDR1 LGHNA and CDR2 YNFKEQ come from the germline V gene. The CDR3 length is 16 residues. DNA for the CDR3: TGTGCCAGCAGCCAAGAGGACAGGGGGTTGAACAGTGAAGTTTTCTTT. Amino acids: CASSQEDRGLNSEVFF.